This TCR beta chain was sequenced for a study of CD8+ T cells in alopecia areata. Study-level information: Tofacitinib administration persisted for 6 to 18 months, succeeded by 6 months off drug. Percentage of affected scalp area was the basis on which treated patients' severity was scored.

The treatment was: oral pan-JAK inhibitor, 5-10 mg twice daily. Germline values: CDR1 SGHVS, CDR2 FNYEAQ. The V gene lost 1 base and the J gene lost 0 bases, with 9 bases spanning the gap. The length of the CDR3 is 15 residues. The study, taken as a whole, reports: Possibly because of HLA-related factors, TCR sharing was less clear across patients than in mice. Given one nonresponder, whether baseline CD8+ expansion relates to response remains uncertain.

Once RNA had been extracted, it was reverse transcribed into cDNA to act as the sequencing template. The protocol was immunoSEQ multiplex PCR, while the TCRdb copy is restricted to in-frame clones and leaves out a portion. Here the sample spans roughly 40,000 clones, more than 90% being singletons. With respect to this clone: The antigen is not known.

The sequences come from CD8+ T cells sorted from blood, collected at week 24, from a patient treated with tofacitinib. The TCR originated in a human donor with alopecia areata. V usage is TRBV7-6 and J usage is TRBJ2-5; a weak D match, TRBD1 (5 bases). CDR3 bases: TGTGCCAGCAGCTTAGAGGCAGGGCACCAAGAGACCCAGTACTTC. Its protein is CASSLEAGHQETQYF.